Listed below are T cell receptor beta chains from one sample, sequenced in a study of T cells in localized non-small cell lung cancer. The data were produced by immunoSEQ multiplex PCR, yet TCRdb's version contains in-frame clones alone and is incomplete. The sample records 3,500 to 5,500 clones, around 29% being singletons. Sample: lung tumor tissue, taken before any cancer treatment. All receptors come from a man aged 35 to 69 with stage III squamous cell lung carcinoma. Both conserved end residues are part of each CDR3. Fields, in order: V gene, CDR3 protein.

TRBV6-7,CASSPARGPFYEQYF
TRBV15,CATSRDVQDQETQYF
TRBV9,CASSGTGDTGELFF
TRBV11-3,CASSLSDGNSPLHF
TRBV5-1,CASSLVPSGVYEQYF
TRBV11-3,CASSLGTDSGNTIYF
TRBV11-3,CASSPWTSDDTQYF
TRBV19,CASSILISSGANVLTF
TRBV9,CASGETGLNTGELFF
TRBV6-8,CASRDRTRGKTQYF
TRBV6-8,CASSFLGTVNTEAFF
TRBV19,CASRLTGVETQYF
TRBV4-1,CASSQIVGFGTEAFF
TRBV14,CASSQDLNYGYTF
TRBV11-3,CASSLSGRVNTEAFF
TRBV12-5,CASGLGTGSPEQYF
TRBV18,CASSLTATNEKLFF
TRBV11-3,CASSYSGTRSFGANVLTF
TRBV18,CASSPSRGPDTEAFF
TRBV7-1,CASSQVESSYEQYF
TRBV19,CASSIGGTGGNEKLFF
TRBV19,CASSLGRQGVYNEQFF
TRBV11-3,CASSRGTGGEDTEAFF
TRBV8-2,CASSPHSNQPQHF
TRBV9,CASSFAHYGYTF
TRBV9,CASSVTSGGARQETQYF
TRBV1,CASSHPQGSQPQHF
TRBV18,CASSIAGRDTEAFF
TRBV9,CASSPKGGGYNSPLHF
TRBV9,CASSLVFDRVLNTEAFF
TRBV25-1,CASSEATGLNTEAFF
TRBV10-3,CTISGSGGRTNEQFF
TRBV6-7,CAGSTGENTEAFF
TRBV19,CASSMMGGLAYEQYF
TRBV29-1,CSVDRSTDTQYF
TRBV19,CASSTGGETQYF
TRBV19,CASSKDRGTDTQYF
TRBV11-3,CASSQPLAGGHNEQFF
TRBV11-3,CASSLEIAGGHEQYF
TRBV18,CASSPQGTGMSYEQYF
TRBV6-8,CASSQTQETQYF
TRBV9,CASSVEGLGTDTQYF
TRBV30,CAWTEGQGTEAFF
TRBV19,CASGQGSGELFF
TRBV6-7,CARSGGGGPSYEQYF
TRBV6-8,CASSQTSGGGTYEQYF
TRBV7-5,CASSLSGTSKNTQYF
TRBV9,CASSVGVGTSGYEQYF
TRBV18,CASSGGGEPQHF
TRBV11-3,CASSPLAGVPRETQYF
TRBV11-3,CASSLWLGGYDEKLFF
TRBV5-1,CASSPGGADYGYTF
TRBV1,CASSQEEGFGEEPQHF
TRBV11-3,CASSHGEQNNEQFF
TRBV9,CATNDREGTEAFF
TRBV19,CASGDTAGIGYTF